These 12 T cell receptor beta chains originate from one sample sequenced in a study of a mutant IDH1 vaccine in newly diagnosed glioma. This sample's time point: week 23, last vaccination. Every single dose of the vaccine, 300 ug of mutant IDH1 20-mer peptide, came with topical imiquimod. The protocol was immunoSEQ multiplex PCR, while the TCRdb copy is restricted to in-frame clones and leaves out a portion. The sample holds tens of thousands of clones, 81% seen once. What these receptors recognize is not known. The starting material was PBMCs, obtained from a glioma patient whose treatment included an IDH1 peptide vaccine. All receptors come from a man aged 40-50 years with glioma.

The genes are TRBV4-3 and TRBJ2-3; 8 bases agree with TRBD2. Trimming at V came to 0 bases and at J to 4 bases, leaving 6 bases not matched to a gene. This CDR3 has 16 amino acids. Germline lookup yields CDR1 LGHNA and CDR2 YSLEER. CDR3 nucleotide sequence: TGCGCCAGCAGCCAAGACGAGCGGGAGTTCTCAGATACGCAGTATTTT. This codes for CASSQDEREFSDTQYF.

The chain couples TRBV11-2 to TRBJ1-1; the D gene is possibly TRBD1 (5 bases). The germline V and J ends were trimmed by 1 base and 4 bases, with 13 bases remaining between them. Germline values: CDR1 SGHAT, CDR2 FQNNGV. CDR3 length: 15 residues. CDR3 nucleotides: TGTGCCAGCAGCTTAGCGACGGGGGTAGGCACTGAAGCTTTCTTT. Its translation is CASSLATGVGTEAFF.

The sample holds a few counts of this clone. This chain joins TRBV7-8 and TRBJ2-1, with D unresolved. V dropped 5 bases and J dropped 6 bases, with 8 bases sitting between them. The CDR3 is 12 residues long. CDR1 is SGHVS, CDR2 FQNEAQ, per germline. The DNA of the CDR3 is TGTGCCAGCAGCCCAAACTCCAATGAGCAGTTCTTC. It yields the protein CASSPNSNEQFF.

This rearrangement joins TRBV5-6 to TRBJ2-4; D ambiguous. The V end lost 5 bases, the J end lost 3 bases, and 18 bases lay between the germline ends. The CDR3 spans 16 residues. Germline V gene lookup returns CDR1 SGHDT and CDR2 YYEEEE. CDR3 in amino acids: CASRSWGLVGKNIQYF. In DNA form, the CDR3 reads TGTGCCAGCAGGTCCTGGGGATTAGTAGGCAAAAACATTCAGTACTTC.

This chain joins TRBV7-2 and TRBJ2-5; TRBD1 might be the D (6 bases). Trimming took off 1 base at V and 2 bases at J, with 11 bases between the two ends. Germline loops: CDR1 SGHTA, CDR2 FQGNSA. This CDR3 is built from 15 residues. CDR3 in amino acids: CASSLDGRGQETQYF. The DNA for the CDR3 is TGTGCCAGCAGCTTAGATGGTAGGGGGCAAGAGACCCAGTACTTC.

The chain has TRBV11-2 and TRBJ2-7; 9 nucleotides agree with TRBD2. The CDR3 spans 14 residues. Trimming cost V 1 base and J 6 bases; bases outside gene matches: 4. Germline CDR1 is SGHAT and CDR2 is FQNNGV. CDR3 protein: CASSLVEAGGEQYF. CDR3 nucleotide sequence: TGTGCCAGCAGCTTAGTCGAAGCGGGGGGCGAGCAGTACTTC. The variable domain in full, completed from reference TRBV11-2 and TRBJ2-7, reads EAGVAQSPRYKIIEKRQSVAFWCNPISGHATLYWYQQILGQGPKLLIQFQNNGVVDDSQLPKDRFSAERLKGVDSTLKIQPAKLEDSAVYLCASSLVEAGGEQYFGPGTRLTVT.

The chain carries TRBV18 and TRBJ1-2; 8 nucleotides match TRBD1. The CDR3 is 16 amino acids. V trimming: 3 bases; J trimming: 5 bases; junction bases outside the gene matches: 11. Looked up from germline, CDR1 is KGHSH and CDR2 is LQKENI. The CDR3 DNA follows: TGTGCCAGCTCACCGTACGGACAGGGAGGTCGGTATGGCTACACCTTC. It is translated as CASSPYGQGGRYGYTF.

In this sample, this clone turned up once. This sequence joins TRBV30 and TRBJ1-2; D ambiguous. The CDR3 spans 13 residues. The germline V gene encodes CDR1 GTSNPN and CDR2 SVGIG (reference sequence). The V end was cut by 3 bases, the J end by 0 bases, with 8 bases between. The chain's CDR3 is CAWSHSSNYGYTF. The CDR3 nucleotides are TGTGCCTGGAGCCACAGTTCTAACTATGGCTACACCTTC.

The sample holds a few counts of this clone. J is TRBJ1-4 and V is TRBV4-1; 11 bases agree with TRBD1. Germline assignment: CDR1 MGHRA and CDR2 YSYEKL. The CDR3 runs to 14 residues. V trimming: 6 bases; J trimming: 8 bases; junction bases outside the gene matches: 5. The CDR3 region is CASRGTGGKEKLFF. In DNA form, the CDR3 reads TGCGCCAGCAGAGGGACAGGGGGTAAAGAAAAACTGTTTTTT.

V is TRBV7-2 and J is TRBJ1-2, with a tentative D call TRBD1 (5 bases). Germline CDR1 is SGHTA and CDR2 is FQGNSA. CDR3 length equals 15 residues. V lost 5 bases and J lost 0, with 13 bases in between. CDR3 nucleotide sequence: TGTGCCAGCAGCGCCGTGGGGGGGACTAACTATGGCTACACCTTC. Protein product: CASSAVGGTNYGYTF.

This clone was observed a single time. The chain carries TRBV7-2 and TRBJ2-3, with 11 nucleotides matching TRBD2. From germline, CDR1 is SGHTA and CDR2 FQGNSA. Trimming took 8 bases from V and 4 from J; bases not matched to a gene: 8. CDR3 length: 15 residues. This chain's CDR3 is CASRQGLAGADTQYF. For the CDR3, the DNA is TGTGCCAGCCGACAAGGACTAGCGGGTGCAGATACGCAGTATTTT.

The chain couples TRBV5-6 to TRBJ1-2; 7 nucleotides align to TRBD1. J gave up 4 bases and V 3 bases, and 6 bases lay outside the gene matches. CDR1 SGHDT and CDR2 YYEEEE come from the germline V gene. This CDR3 is built from 14 residues. This CDR3 is CASSWGTESYGYTF. CDR3 nucleotide sequence: TGTGCCAGCAGCTGGGGGACAGAAAGCTATGGCTACACCTTC.